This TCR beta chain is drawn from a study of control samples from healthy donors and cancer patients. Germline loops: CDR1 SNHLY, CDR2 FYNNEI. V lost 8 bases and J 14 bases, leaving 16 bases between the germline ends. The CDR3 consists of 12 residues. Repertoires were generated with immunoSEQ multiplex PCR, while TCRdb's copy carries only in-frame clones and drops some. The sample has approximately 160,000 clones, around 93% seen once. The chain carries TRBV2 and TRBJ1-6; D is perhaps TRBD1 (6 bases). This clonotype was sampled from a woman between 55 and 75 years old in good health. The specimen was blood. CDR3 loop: CASAGEPGALHF. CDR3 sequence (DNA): TGTGCCAGCGCAGGGGAACCCGGGGCCCTCCACTTT.